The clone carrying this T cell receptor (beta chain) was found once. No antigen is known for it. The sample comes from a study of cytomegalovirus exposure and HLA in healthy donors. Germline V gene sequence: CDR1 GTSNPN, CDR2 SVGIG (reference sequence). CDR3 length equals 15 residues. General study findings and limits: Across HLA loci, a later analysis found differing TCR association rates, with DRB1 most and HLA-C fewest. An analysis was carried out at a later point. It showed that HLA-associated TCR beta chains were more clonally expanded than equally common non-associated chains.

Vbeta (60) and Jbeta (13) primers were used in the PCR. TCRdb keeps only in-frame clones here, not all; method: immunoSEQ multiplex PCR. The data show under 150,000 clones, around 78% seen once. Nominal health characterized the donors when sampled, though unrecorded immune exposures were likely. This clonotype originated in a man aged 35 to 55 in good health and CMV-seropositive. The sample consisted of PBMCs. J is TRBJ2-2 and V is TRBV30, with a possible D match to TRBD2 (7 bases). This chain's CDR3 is CATRSTGGHTGELFF. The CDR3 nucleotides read TGTGCAACCAGATCAACCGGGGGGCACACCGGGGAGCTGTTTTTT. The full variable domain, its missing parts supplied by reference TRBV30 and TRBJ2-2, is SQTIHQWPATLVQPVGSPLSLECTVEGTSNPNLYWYRQAAGRGLQLLFYSVGIGQISSEVPQNLSASRPQDRQFILSSKKLLLSDSGFYLCATRSTGGHTGELFFGEGSRLTVL.